This TCR beta chain derives from a study of T cell repertoires in cytomegalovirus infection. Germline assignment: CDR1 SQVTM and CDR2 ANQGSEA. Trimming removed 4 bases at V and 1 base at J, with 8 bases between. The CDR3 extends over 13 amino acids. This clonotype was seen more than once but under ten times. TCRdb redid the calling of the reads with MiXCR, one entry per CDR3 protein. The table lists 480,000 or so distinct CDR3 sequences, roughly 12% of them singletons, with roughly a tenth in the top ten. The chain joins TRBV29-1 to TRBJ2-1; D gene uncertain. The specimen sequenced was PBMCs. This clonotype originated in a human donor in good health (CMV status not recorded). Some clones in this sample may be carry-over from other donors' samples. CDR3 coding DNA: TGCAGCGTTGGGGGTCGTTCCTACAATGAGCAGTTCTTC. As protein: CSVGGRSYNEQFF.